Detailed here is one TCR beta chain. Its antigen remains unknown. This record comes from a study of cytomegalovirus exposure and HLA in healthy donors. The overall study: Most donors, roughly 77% of some 400 genotyped, fell in the Caucasian-associated ancestry cluster.

Use of 60 Vbeta and 13 Jbeta primers characterized the PCR. Data came from immunoSEQ multiplex PCR; TCRdb stores just in-frame clones and leaves some out. The sample shows fewer than 60,000 clones, less than 70% of them seen only once. Whole-study results and caveats: In vitro data verified a few CMV-associated chains as specific for CMV antigens. In a later analysis, a missense DCLRE1C variant was linked to TCR beta V- and J-gene trimming. Exclusion as indistinguishable affected some V segments, including TRBV6-2 and TRBV6-3.

This CDR3 region has 16 residues. Germline values: CDR1 LNHDA, CDR2 SQIVND (reference sequence). The junction had 11 bases not matched to a gene; V was cut back by 10 bases and J by 2 bases. The chain employs TRBV19 and TRBJ1-5, with TRBD1 matching 10 bases. Sequencing was done on a sample of PBMCs. This TCR was recovered from a human donor in good health. CDR3 in amino acids: CANQFDRGLGNQPQHF. CDR3 sequence (DNA): TGTGCCAACCAGTTTGACAGGGGGCTAGGCAATCAGCCCCAGCATTTT.